These T cell receptor beta chains were read from a single sample in a study of PD-L1 blockade in urothelial cancer. Profiling relied on immunoSEQ multiplex PCR, and the TCRdb table lists in-frame clones only, not all of them. Counted here are about 57,000 clones, 81% occurring once; the ten biggest clones make up around 6%. This specimen was PBMCs, taken around atezolizumab (anti-PD-L1) treatment. The origin of the receptors is a man aged 65-85 years with urothelial cancer. Each CDR3 is given with its conserved first and last residue. D genes are given only for firm matches. Rows may omit the clone size; those that give it use once, few, many or a size class.

>TRBV11-2|.|TRBJ2-1|few
TGTGCCAGCTCGCCGTCGGCAGGCTCCTACAATGAGCAGTTCTTC
CASSPSAGSYNEQFF
>TRBV10-3|TRBD1|TRBJ1-2|.
TGTGCCATCACCGAGGACAGGACCTATGGCTACACCTTC
CAITEDRTYGYTF
>TRBV19|TRBD1|TRBJ1-3|once
TGTGCCAGTAGCCTAACAGGGGCGAGCGGAAACACCATATATTTT
CASSLTGASGNTIYF
>TRBV18|.|TRBJ1-1|few
TGTGCCAGCTCACCTCGGGGGAACACTGAAGCTTTCTTT
CASSPRGNTEAFF
>TRBV11-2|.|TRBJ2-2|.
TGTGCCAGCAGCTTGTTTGGCGGGGTGGCCGGGGAGCTGTTTTTT
CASSLFGGVAGELFF
>TRBV11-2|.|TRBJ2-3|.
TGTGCCAGCAGCTTGGGGGCGGGGGAAGATACGCAGTATTTT
CASSLGAGEDTQYF
>TRBV7-2|.|TRBJ2-1|.
TGTGCCAGCAGCCAAATGGACTTTCGAAATGAGCAGTTCTTC
CASSQMDFRNEQFF
>TRBV6-1|TRBD1|TRBJ1-2|.
TGTGCCAGCAGTGCAACGACAGGGTCCTGGGGCTACACCTTC
CASSATTGSWGYTF
>TRBV11-1|.|TRBJ2-7|.
TGTGCCAGCAGCTGGAGGACCTCCTACGAGCAGTACTTC
CASSWRTSYEQYF
>TRBV5-6|TRBD1|TRBJ2-7|.
TGTGCCAGCAGCCCCCCGGGACAGGGGAACGAGCAGTACTTC
CASSPPGQGNEQYF
>TRBV5-1|TRBD2|TRBJ2-1|.
TGCGCCAGCAGCCGAGGGGTAGCGGGGCTACTAAACAATGAGCAGTTCTTC
CASSRGVAGLLNNEQFF
>TRBV2|.|TRBJ2-6|.
TGTGCCAGTCCCCGGCCTCAGGGTTCTGGGGCCAACGTCCTGACTTTC
CASPRPQGSGANVLTF
>TRBV11-1|TRBD1|TRBJ1-6|.
TGTGCCAGCAGCTTCAGGGGGGTCCAAAATTCACCCCTCCACTTT
CASSFRGVQNSPLHF
>TRBV9|.|TRBJ2-3|few
TGTGCCAGCAGCGTAGTCGAGGATACGCAGTATTTT
CASSVVEDTQYF
>TRBV29-1|.|TRBJ2-2|.
TGCAGCGTTAGGGAGACCGGGGAGCTGTTTTTT
CSVRETGELFF
>TRBV2|.|TRBJ2-5|.
TGTGCCAGCAGTGAAGATGGGAGGGAGACCCAGTACTTC
CASSEDGRETQYF
>TRBV11-3|.|TRBJ2-5|.
TGTGCCAGCAGCCCAGGGATCGTACAAGAGACCCAGTACTTC
CASSPGIVQETQYF
>TRBV6-6|.|TRBJ1-5|few
TGTGCCAGCAGTTACCGACCTGGGCATCAGCCCCAGCATTTT
CASSYRPGHQPQHF
>TRBV5-1|.|TRBJ1-6|.
TGCGCCAGCAGCTTATCCGGGGAGTCGAATTCACCCCTCCACTTT
CASSLSGESNSPLHF
>TRBV19|.|TRBJ2-2|.
TGTGCCAGTAGGTCGCTGGGCCCCACCGGGGAGCTGTTTTTT
CASRSLGPTGELFF
>TRBV7-9|.|TRBJ1-4|.
TGTGCCAGCAGCTTAGCCCAGTCAAATAATGAAAAACTGTTTTTT
CASSLAQSNNEKLFF
>TRBV2|TRBD2|TRBJ2-3|.
TGTGCCAGCATTATGACAAGGGCTAGCGGGGATACGCAGTATTTT
CASIMTRASGDTQYF
>TRBV7-3|TRBD2|TRBJ2-3|.
TGTGCCAGCAGCTCAGGACTAGCGGGAGATCACTGGGCAGATACGCAGTATTTT
CASSSGLAGDHWADTQYF
>TRBV28|.|TRBJ1-1|.
TGTGCCAGCAGGCCGACCCTCGGGAGGAACACTGAAGCTTTCTTT
CASRPTLGRNTEAFF
>TRBV19|.|TRBJ2-5|.
TGTGCCAGTAGTAGGAACGCTAGCCCTGAAGAGACCCAGTACTTC
CASSRNASPEETQYF
>TRBV21-1|.|TRBJ2-2|once
TGTGCCAGCAGCAAACTGGGACAGGGTCGTACCGGGGAGCTGTTTTTT
CASSKLGQGRTGELFF
>TRBV11-3|TRBD1|TRBJ2-3|.
TGTGCCAGCAGCTTGGCCCTGGACAGGGGAGATACGCAGTATTTT
CASSLALDRGDTQYF
>TRBV5-1|.|TRBJ1-1|.
TGCGCCAGCAGCTTGGAGAGAGGCGACACTGAAGCTTTCTTT
CASSLERGDTEAFF
>TRBV5-4|TRBD2|TRBJ2-3|.
TGTGCCAGCAGCCCCGGGACTAGCGATGTCGCGCAGTATTTT
CASSPGTSDVAQYF
>TRBV9|.|TRBJ2-5|.
TGTGCCAGCAGCGGCGCTAGTGAGACCCAGTACTTC
CASSGASETQYF
>TRBV14|TRBD1|TRBJ1-2|once
TGTGCCAGCCGTAGGACAGGCAACTATGGCTACACCTTC
CASRRTGNYGYTF
>TRBV18|TRBD2|TRBJ2-2|.
TGTGCCAGCTCACCGGGACTAGCGGGAGACCAGACCGGGGAGCTGTTTTTT
CASSPGLAGDQTGELFF
>TRBV28|.|TRBJ1-1|.
TGTGCCAGCAGGAACAGGGCCTTCACTGAAGCTTTCTTT
CASRNRAFTEAFF
>TRBV6-1|.|TRBJ1-3|.
TGTGCCAGCAGTGGAGGAGAAGCTGGAAACACCATATATTTT
CASSGGEAGNTIYF
>TRBV7-2|TRBD1|TRBJ1-2|.
TGTGCCAGCTGGGACAGGGAGCATGGCTACACCTTC
CASWDREHGYTF
>TRBV15|TRBD1|TRBJ1-5|.
TGTGCCACCAGCAGAGGACAGGGGGCCGGGCAGCCCCAGCATTTT
CATSRGQGAGQPQHF
>TRBV9|TRBD2|TRBJ2-5|.
TGTGCCAGCAGCGTCTATGGCGGGAGCGAGACCCAGTACTTC
CASSVYGGSETQYF
>TRBV9|TRBD2|TRBJ2-1|.
TGTGCCAGCAGCTGGGGAGGGGCCAATGAGCAGTTCTTC
CASSWGGANEQFF
>TRBV6-6|.|TRBJ1-1|.
TGTGCCAGCAGTTACTCTTGGGGCTCGAACACTGAAGCTTTCTTT
CASSYSWGSNTEAFF
>TRBV2|TRBD1|TRBJ1-2|.
TGTGCCAGCAGCCCCGACAGGGTTGGAGGCTACACCTTC
CASSPDRVGGYTF
>TRBV4-3|.|TRBJ2-1|.
TGCGCCAGCAGCCAAGATCGAGGGAGCTACAATGAGCAGTTCTTC
CASSQDRGSYNEQFF
>TRBV18|TRBD1|TRBJ1-4|few
TGTGCCAGCTCACCTACTAGGGACAGGGGGCAGGAAAAACTGTTTTTT
CASSPTRDRGQEKLFF
>TRBV11-2|.|TRBJ1-2|.
TGTGCCAGCAGCTTAGCGTGGGGGCCGGGCTATGGCTACACCTTC
CASSLAWGPGYGYTF
>TRBV5-1|.|TRBJ2-2|.
TGCGCCAGCAGCACGGTACAGCCAGCGAACACCGGGGAGCTGTTTTTT
CASSTVQPANTGELFF
>TRBV7-3|.|TRBJ2-1|.
TGTGCCAGCAGCTTAACCGGGAGCTCCTACAATGAGCAGTTCTTC
CASSLTGSSYNEQFF
>TRBV7-8|.|TRBJ1-2|few
TGTGCCAGCAGCTTAGACAGCCTCTATGGCTACACCTTC
CASSLDSLYGYTF
>TRBV6-1|.|TRBJ2-1|.
TGTGCCAGCAGTGACGGGACAACCCTAACTCAGCAGTTCTTC
CASSDGTTLTQQFF
>TRBV7-6|TRBD1|TRBJ2-5|.
TGTGCCAGCGAGGGACAGCAAGAGACCCAGTACTTC
CASEGQQETQYF
>TRBV7-8|.|TRBJ1-1|few
TGTGCCAGCAGCCCGGCCCTGGGAGGGGGCACTGAAGCTTTCTTT
CASSPALGGGTEAFF
>TRBV10-3|.|TRBJ2-2|.
TGTGCCATCAGGGGGGCGGCGGCGACAGCCGGGGAGCTGTTTTTT
CAIRGAAATAGELFF